The rows below give T cell receptor beta chains drawn from one sample of a study of cytomegalovirus exposure and HLA in healthy donors. The repertoire was sequenced with immunoSEQ multiplex PCR; TCRdb's copy has only in-frame clones and lacks some. Of about 170,000 clones in the sample, about 80% are singletons; the top ten hold approximately 6.7%. Sequenced material: PBMCs. These receptors came from a man aged 25 to 40 in good health and CMV-seropositive. CDR3s include the opening cysteine and the closing phenylalanine or tryptophan. Fields, in order: D gene, V gene, J gene, clone size, CDR3 protein, CDR3 DNA. D genes are given only for firm matches. Size is stated for part of the rows, as once, few or many counts, or as a class when the clone is expanded.

>-|TRBV27|TRBJ1-4|-
CASSASVDRGIKLFF
TGTGCCAGCAGTGCCTCCGTGGACAGAGGTATAAAACTGTTTTTT
>-|TRBV5-1|TRBJ2-5|few
CASSLGPGYQETQYF
TGCGCCAGCAGCTTGGGGCCGGGGTACCAAGAGACCCAGTACTTC
>-|TRBV9|TRBJ1-2|-
CASSTGYGYGYTF
TGTGCCAGCAGCACAGGGTACGGCTATGGCTACACCTTC
>TRBD1|TRBV27|TRBJ1-2|-
CASRPGQGARGYTF
TGTGCCAGCAGGCCGGGACAGGGGGCGCGCGGCTACACCTTC
>TRBD2|TRBV14|TRBJ2-3|-
CASSLLTVSGATDTQYF
TGTGCCAGCAGCCTCCTAACGGTTAGCGGGGCCACAGATACGCAGTATTTT
>TRBD2|TRBV6-5|TRBJ2-1|-
CASSVGRVSYNEQFF
TGTGCCAGCAGCGTGGGGAGGGTTTCCTACAATGAGCAGTTCTTC
>TRBD1|TRBV6-5|TRBJ1-1|-
CASRDPGTGGLSAFF
TGTGCCAGCAGGGATCCCGGGACAGGGGGCTTATCGGCTTTCTTT
>TRBD2|TRBV30|TRBJ2-1|once
CAWSVWTSGGGQFF
TGTGCCTGGAGTGTATGGACTAGCGGGGGGGGGCAGTTCTTC
>TRBD2|TRBV2|TRBJ2-2|-
CASSDAGGGYTGELFF
TGTGCCAGCAGTGACGCGGGAGGAGGCTACACCGGGGAGCTGTTTTTT
>-|TRBV9|TRBJ1-1|-
CASSVEAGRNTEAFF
TGTGCCAGCAGCGTAGAGGCAGGTAGGAACACTGAAGCTTTCTTT
>-|TRBV5-4|TRBJ2-1|-
CASSNRGRPYNEQFF
TGTGCCAGCAGCAACAGAGGGCGGCCCTACAATGAGCAGTTCTTC
>-|TRBV2|TRBJ1-3|-
CASSESGEGSGNTIYF
TGTGCCAGCAGTGAGTCAGGGGAGGGCTCTGGAAACACCATATATTTT
>-|TRBV11-2|TRBJ2-7|-
CASSFVYEQYF
TGTGCCAGCAGCTTCGTCTACGAGCAGTACTTC
>TRBD2|TRBV5-4|TRBJ2-1|-
CATLSGKEQFF
TGTGCCACCCTTAGCGGGAAAGAGCAGTTCTTC
>-|TRBV11-2|TRBJ2-3|-
CASSQSTQLKTDTQYF
TGTGCCAGCAGCCAATCGACTCAGTTAAAGACAGATACGCAGTATTTT
>TRBD2|TRBV5-1|TRBJ2-1|-
CASSLVYRGGAYNEQFF
TGCGCCAGCAGCTTGGTTTATCGGGGGGGGGCCTACAATGAGCAGTTCTTC
>TRBD1|TRBV5-4|TRBJ1-5|once
CASSLDRGQPQHF
TGTGCCAGCAGCTTGGACAGGGGACAGCCCCAGCATTTT
>-|TRBV2|TRBJ1-1|-
CASSEPGRTTEAFF
TGTGCCAGCAGTGAACCGGGAAGGACCACTGAAGCTTTCTTT
>-|TRBV10-2|TRBJ2-1|-
CASSESGGTSYNEQFF
TGCGCCAGCAGTGAGTCTGGCGGGACCTCCTACAATGAGCAGTTCTTC
>-|TRBV6-6|TRBJ1-2|once
CATRQVVHGYTF
TGTGCCACCCGACAGGTTGTCCATGGCTACACCTTC
>TRBD2|TRBV11-3|TRBJ2-1|few
CASSLELGGGNEQFF
TGTGCCAGCAGCTTAGAACTCGGGGGGGGGAATGAGCAGTTCTTC
>-|TRBV7-9|TRBJ1-5|once
CASSAPGEGGNQPQHF
TGTGCCAGCAGCGCACCGGGGGAGGGGGGCAATCAGCCCCAGCATTTT
>TRBD1|TRBV11-3|TRBJ2-3|-
CASSPRQGATDTQYF
TGTGCCAGCAGCCCCCGGCAGGGGGCAACAGATACGCAGTATTTT
>TRBD1|TRBV6-5|TRBJ1-1|few
CASSYSDRGSTEAFF
TGTGCCAGCAGTTACTCGGACAGGGGAAGCACTGAAGCTTTCTTT
>-|TRBV6-5|TRBJ2-1|-
CASSYGGRGQFF
TGTGCCAGCAGTTATGGGGGCAGGGGGCAGTTCTTC
>-|TRBV6-1|TRBJ2-7|-
CASSEVQGYEQYF
TGTGCCAGCAGTGAAGTGCAGGGGTACGAGCAGTACTTC
>TRBD1|TRBV10-2|TRBJ1-2|-
CASSQKTGDGYTF
TGCGCCAGCTCACAAAAAACAGGGGATGGCTACACCTTC
>-|TRBV6-5|TRBJ1-2|once
CASGEVRARDYGYTF
TGTGCCAGCGGCGAGGTGAGGGCCCGGGACTATGGCTACACCTTC
>TRBD1|TRBV11-2|TRBJ2-7|-
CASSSSQGATGEQYF
TGTGCCAGCAGCTCCTCGCAGGGGGCCACGGGCGAGCAGTACTTC
>TRBD1|TRBV19|TRBJ2-3|few
CASSISGQGADTQYF
TGTGCCAGTAGTATATCCGGACAGGGGGCAGATACGCAGTATTTT
>-|TRBV30|TRBJ2-1|-
CAWTAGDTNNEQFF
TGTGCCTGGACCGCGGGGGACACTAACAATGAGCAGTTCTTC
>TRBD1|TRBV15|TRBJ2-7|-
CATSRGTRDRIYEQYF
TGTGCCACCAGCAGGGGAACCCGGGACAGAATCTACGAGCAGTACTTC
>TRBD1|TRBV6-1|TRBJ2-7|few
CASSEETGGPYEQYF
TGTGCCAGCAGTGAAGAGACAGGGGGCCCCTACGAGCAGTACTTC
>TRBD2|TRBV7-9|TRBJ2-3|-
CASSLIGLAESDTQYF
TGTGCCAGCAGCTTGATCGGCCTAGCGGAATCGGATACGCAGTATTTT
>TRBD2|TRBV18|TRBJ2-1|-
CASSPREREWYNEQFF
TGTGCCAGCTCACCACGGGAGCGGGAGTGGTACAATGAGCAGTTCTTC
>-|TRBV6-1|TRBJ2-2|-
CASSEAPGVDGELFF
TGTGCCAGCAGTGAAGCCCCAGGGGTGGACGGGGAGCTGTTTTTT
>TRBD1|TRBV7-9|TRBJ2-7|-
CASSGGDRESSYEQYF
TGTGCCAGCAGCGGCGGGGACAGGGAGAGCTCCTACGAGCAGTACTTC
>-|TRBV15|TRBJ1-1|-
CATSSHRERTEAFF
TGTGCCACCAGCAGCCACAGGGAAAGGACTGAAGCTTTCTTT
>TRBD1|TRBV5-1|TRBJ1-2|-
CASSLAGTGAGGYTF
TGCGCCAGCAGCTTGGCCGGGACAGGGGCAGGGGGCTACACCTTC
>-|TRBV15|TRBJ1-2|-
CATSRDRGGYGYTF
TGTGCCACCAGCAGAGATAGGGGAGGCTATGGCTACACCTTC
>TRBD1|TRBV7-6|TRBJ1-4|once
CASSPTGEGENEKLFF
TGTGCCAGCAGCCCGACAGGGGAGGGAGAAAATGAAAAACTGTTTTTT
>-|TRBV5-4|TRBJ1-1|-
CASSSRWVNTEAFF
TGTGCCAGCAGCTCGCGGTGGGTCAACACTGAAGCTTTCTTT
>-|TRBV27|TRBJ2-2|once
CASSVYTGEAGELFF
TGTGCCAGCAGTGTTTATACAGGGGAGGCCGGGGAGCTGTTTTTT
>-|TRBV6-1|TRBJ1-2|-
CASSEIPGRYGYTF
TGTGCCAGCAGTGAAATACCAGGGCGCTATGGCTACACCTTC
>TRBD1|TRBV29-1|TRBJ2-1|few
CSVAVTGNNEQFF
TGCAGCGTTGCCGTGACAGGGAACAATGAGCAGTTCTTC
>-|TRBV4-3|TRBJ1-2|-
CASSQDVQAYGYTF
TGCGCCAGCAGCCAAGATGTTCAGGCCTATGGCTACACCTTC
>TRBD1|TRBV28|TRBJ2-5|once
CASSSYGTVQETQYF
TGTGCCAGCAGTTCCTATGGGACAGTCCAAGAGACCCAGTACTTC